This T cell receptor beta chain was sequenced during a study of tumor-infiltrating lymphocytes in primary liver carcinoma. This clonotype has ten or more counts. Per germline, CDR1 WSHSY and CDR2 SAAADI. The CDR3 consists of 16 residues. The V and J ends lost 6 bases and 9 bases, in that order; junction bases with no gene match: 16. For blood RNA, unsorted whole blood served as the source, and germline DNA was extracted too. The input was approximately 500 ng total RNA; TCR beta cDNA was made from it with a constant-region primer. ARM-PCR, slightly modified, supplied the TCR beta libraries through three nested multiplex PCR rounds. Running 9 to 10 cycles apiece, the first two PCR rounds relied on TRBV1-TRBV30 forward primers together with a C-beta reverse primer. Each CDR3 protein is one row after TCRdb ran MiXCR on the multiplex PCR reads. Among around 210,000 distinct CDR3 sequences listed, 65% were seen once.

This TCR was sampled from an older woman with primary liver carcinoma and hepatitis B virus infection. V and J are TRBV10-2 and TRBJ2-1, with 8 bases that match TRBD2. The sequenced material came from peripheral blood. The CDR3 protein is CASSPLGGRTVGEQFF. The CDR3, as DNA: TGCGCCAGCAGCCCCCTTGGCGGGAGGACAGTTGGTGAGCAGTTCTTC.